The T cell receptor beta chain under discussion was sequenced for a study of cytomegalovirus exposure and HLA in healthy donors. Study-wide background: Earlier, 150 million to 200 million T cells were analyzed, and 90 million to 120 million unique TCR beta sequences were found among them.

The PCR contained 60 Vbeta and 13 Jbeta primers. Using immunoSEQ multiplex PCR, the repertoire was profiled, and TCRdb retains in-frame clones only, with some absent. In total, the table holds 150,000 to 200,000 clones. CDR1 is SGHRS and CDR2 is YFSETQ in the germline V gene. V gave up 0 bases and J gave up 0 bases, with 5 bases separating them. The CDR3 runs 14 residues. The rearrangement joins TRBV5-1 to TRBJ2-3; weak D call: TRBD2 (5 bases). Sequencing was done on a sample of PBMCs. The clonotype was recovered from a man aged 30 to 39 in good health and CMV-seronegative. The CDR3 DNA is TGCGCCAGCAGCTTGGGGACTAGCACAGATACGCAGTATTTT. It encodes CASSLGTSTDTQYF.